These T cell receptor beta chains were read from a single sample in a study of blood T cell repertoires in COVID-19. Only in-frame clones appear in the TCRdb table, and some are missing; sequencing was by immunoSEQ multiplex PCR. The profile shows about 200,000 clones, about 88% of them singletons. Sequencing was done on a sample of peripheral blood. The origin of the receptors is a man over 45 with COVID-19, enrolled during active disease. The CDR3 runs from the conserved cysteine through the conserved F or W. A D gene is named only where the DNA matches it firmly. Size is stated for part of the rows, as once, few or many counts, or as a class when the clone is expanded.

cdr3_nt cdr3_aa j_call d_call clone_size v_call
TGTGCCAGCACCCTGGGGGTTGCGGGGGGGCCTTCCAATGAGCAGTTCTTC CASTLGVAGGPSNEQFF TRBJ2-1 TRBD2 NA TRBV5-6
TGTGCCAGCAGCGAGAGGGGACTCCCAAACACAGATACGCAGTATTTT CASSERGLPNTDTQYF TRBJ2-3 NA few TRBV9
TGTGCCAGCAGCCCACCAGGGGTCGGAAACACCATATATTTT CASSPPGVGNTIYF TRBJ1-3 NA NA TRBV5-6
TGTGCCAGTAGTGGGCGGGACAGACGGAGCAATCAGCCCCAGCATTTT CASSGRDRRSNQPQHF TRBJ1-5 TRBD1 NA TRBV19
TGTGCCAGTCGTCGGGCGGGGGGTCATGCCTACGAGCAGTACTTC CASRRAGGHAYEQYF TRBJ2-7 TRBD2 many TRBV19
TGTGCCAGCAGGGGGGACTACTCCTACAATGAGCAGTTCTTC CASRGDYSYNEQFF TRBJ2-1 TRBD2 NA TRBV6-5
TGTGCCAGCAATCCCGGGACTAGAGGTTTCAATGAGCAGTTCTTC CASNPGTRGFNEQFF TRBJ2-1 TRBD2 NA TRBV3-1/TRBV3-2
TGTGCCAGCAGTTCCAGGTCCTACGAGCAGTACTTC CASSSRSYEQYF TRBJ2-7 NA NA TRBV7-9
TGTGCCAGCAGCACAGGGACTAGCGGTCAGGACGAGCAGTACTTC CASSTGTSGQDEQYF TRBJ2-7 TRBD2 once TRBV7-9
TGTGCCAGCAGCCGACAGGGCCCCTACAATGAGCAGTTCTTC CASSRQGPYNEQFF TRBJ2-1 TRBD1 NA TRBV27
TGTGCCAGCAGCGTAGCCGTAGCGGAGGACACCGGGGAGCTGTTTTTT CASSVAVAEDTGELFF TRBJ2-2 NA NA TRBV9
TGTGCCAGCAACCCGGGACAGGGAGAAAAACTGTTTTTT CASNPGQGEKLFF TRBJ1-4 TRBD1 NA TRBV6-5
TGTGCCAGCAGCCCACAGGGGGAAGGCTACACCTTC CASSPQGEGYTF TRBJ1-2 TRBD1 NA TRBV3-1/TRBV3-2
TGTGCCAGCAGCGCCAATGCCAGGGGTATATACAATGAGCAGTTCTTC CASSANARGIYNEQFF TRBJ2-1 NA NA TRBV9
TGTGCCAGCAGCGCCCGGACTAGCGGTGAGACCCAGTACTTC CASSARTSGETQYF TRBJ2-5 TRBD2 NA TRBV7-9
TGTGCCAGCACTAGGACAGGGACCTCCTACGAGCAGTACTTC CASTRTGTSYEQYF TRBJ2-7 TRBD1 NA TRBV6-5
TGTGCCAGCAGCCCCCTCGGGGAGCTGTTTTTT CASSPLGELFF TRBJ2-2 NA NA TRBV12-3/TRBV12-4
TGTGCCAGCAGTGTTTCGGGACAGGGCTTTGGGGGCTACACCTTC CASSVSGQGFGGYTF TRBJ1-2 TRBD1 NA TRBV6-4
TGCGCCAGCAGCCAAGATCCGGGGACAGGGCTTTCAGGGGCCATATATTTT CASSQDPGTGLSGAIYF TRBJ1-3 TRBD1 NA TRBV4-3
TGTGCCAGCAGTTCTACAGGGGACTATGGCTACACCTTC CASSSTGDYGYTF TRBJ1-2 TRBD1 NA TRBV6-5
TGTGCCAGCAGTTTGGGCAGCGGGGGCACAGATACGCAGTATTTT CASSLGSGGTDTQYF TRBJ2-3 TRBD2 NA TRBV27
TGTGCCAGCTCACCAGGGGGGGATCAGCCCCAGCATTTT CASSPGGDQPQHF TRBJ1-5 NA NA TRBV18
TGTGCCAGCAGCTTGGGTAGCGGGGGGACCTACGAGCAGTACTTC CASSLGSGGTYEQYF TRBJ2-7 TRBD2 NA TRBV7-8
TGCAGCGTTGAACTCGGGATGGATACGCAGTATTTT CSVELGMDTQYF TRBJ2-3 NA NA TRBV29-1
TGCGCCAGCAGCCAAGATTGGGGGACAGGAAGCACAGATACGCAGTATTTT CASSQDWGTGSTDTQYF TRBJ2-3 TRBD1 NA TRBV4-1
TGTGCCAGCAGAGGGGACAGAGGCCTCGAAAAACTGTTTTTT CASRGDRGLEKLFF TRBJ1-4 TRBD1 NA TRBV6-5
TGTGCCAGCAGCCCACCTGGGCACCCCATGTTTTTT CASSPPGHPMFF TRBJ1-4 NA once TRBV7-8
TGTGCCAGCAGCTCTAGCGGGAGGGGCGGCAAAAACATTCAGTACTTC CASSSSGRGGKNIQYF TRBJ2-4 TRBD2 NA TRBV7-9
TGTGCCAGCAGTTACTCCGGGGTGTACGGTGATGCCGGGGAGCTGTTTTTT CASSYSGVYGDAGELFF TRBJ2-2 NA NA TRBV6-2/TRBV6-3
TGTGCCAGCAGCCCAGGACAGGGGGGGGAGCAGTACTTC CASSPGQGGEQYF TRBJ2-7 TRBD1 NA TRBV13
TGTGCCAGCAGTTTACAAAGGGGGCGCCCGGACGAGCAGTACTTC CASSLQRGRPDEQYF TRBJ2-7 TRBD1 few TRBV28
TGTGCCAGCACTAGTTCCAGCGTCAATGAAAAACTGTTTTTT CASTSSSVNEKLFF TRBJ1-4 NA NA TRBV2
TGCGCCAGCAGCCAAGAGGACAGGGGAAGTGAAAAACTGTTTTTT CASSQEDRGSEKLFF TRBJ1-4 TRBD1 NA TRBV4-1
TGTGCCAGCAGCCTTCCCCCCCCTCTTCCTCAGTATTTT CASSLPPPLPQYF TRBJ2-3 NA NA TRBV7-2
TGTGCCAGCAGTTTCTTCAGCCCGACAGATAAAGAGACCCAGTACTTC CASSFFSPTDKETQYF TRBJ2-5 NA NA TRBV28
TGTGCCACCAGTGATTTGGCAGGGGACACCGGGGAGCTGTTTTTT CATSDLAGDTGELFF TRBJ2-2 NA NA TRBV24-1
TGTGCCAGCAGCTTAGTGGCTAGCGGGAGTTACAATGAGCAGTTCTTC CASSLVASGSYNEQFF TRBJ2-1 TRBD2 NA TRBV11-2
TGTGCCAGCAGCAAAGCTCTAACAGGGGTAGTCAACACTGAAGCTTTCTTT CASSKALTGVVNTEAFF TRBJ1-1 TRBD1 NA TRBV7-6
TGTGCCAGCTCACCCGGGGACAGGGTCTACAATGAGCAGTTCTTC CASSPGDRVYNEQFF TRBJ2-1 TRBD1 NA TRBV18
TGCGCCAGCAGATCCAGGGGGGCTAGCGGGCCGGTCTCCTACGAGCAGTACTTC CASRSRGASGPVSYEQYF TRBJ2-7 NA once TRBV5-1